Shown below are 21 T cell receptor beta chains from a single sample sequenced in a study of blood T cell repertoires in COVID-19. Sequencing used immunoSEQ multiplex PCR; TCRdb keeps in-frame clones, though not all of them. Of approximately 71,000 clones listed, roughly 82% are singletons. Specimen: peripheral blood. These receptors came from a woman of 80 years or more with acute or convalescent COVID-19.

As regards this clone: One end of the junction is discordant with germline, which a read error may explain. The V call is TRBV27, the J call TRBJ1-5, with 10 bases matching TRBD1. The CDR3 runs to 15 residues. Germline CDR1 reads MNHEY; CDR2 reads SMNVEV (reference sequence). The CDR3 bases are TGTGCCAGCAGTATAATGACAGGGGGCAACCAGCCCCAGCATTTT. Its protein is CASSIMTGGNQPQHF.

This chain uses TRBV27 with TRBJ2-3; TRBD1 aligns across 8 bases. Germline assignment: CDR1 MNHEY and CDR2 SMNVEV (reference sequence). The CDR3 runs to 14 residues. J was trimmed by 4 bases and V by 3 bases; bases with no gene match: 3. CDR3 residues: CASSFGTGSDTQYF. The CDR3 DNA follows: TGTGCCAGCAGTTTCGGGACAGGTTCAGATACGCAGTATTTT.

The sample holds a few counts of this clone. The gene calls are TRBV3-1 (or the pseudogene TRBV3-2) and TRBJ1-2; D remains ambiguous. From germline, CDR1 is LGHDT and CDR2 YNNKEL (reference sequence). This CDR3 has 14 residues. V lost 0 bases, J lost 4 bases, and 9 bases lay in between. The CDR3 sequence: CASSQESTIYGYTF. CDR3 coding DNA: TGTGCCAGCAGCCAAGAATCAACAATCTATGGCTACACCTTC.

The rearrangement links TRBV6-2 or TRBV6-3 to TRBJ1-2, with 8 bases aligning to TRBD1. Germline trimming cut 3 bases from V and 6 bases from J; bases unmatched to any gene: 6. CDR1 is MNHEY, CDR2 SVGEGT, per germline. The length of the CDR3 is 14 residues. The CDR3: CASSYTDRANGYTF. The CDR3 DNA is TGTGCCAGCAGTTATACGGACAGGGCGAATGGCTACACCTTC.

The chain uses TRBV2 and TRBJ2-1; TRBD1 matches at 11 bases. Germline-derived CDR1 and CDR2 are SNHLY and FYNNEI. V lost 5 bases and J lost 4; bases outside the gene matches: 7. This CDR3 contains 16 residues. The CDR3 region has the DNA TGTGCCAGCAGTCTTGGGACAGGGGGAACTTACAATGAGCAGTTCTTC. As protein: CASSLGTGGTYNEQFF.

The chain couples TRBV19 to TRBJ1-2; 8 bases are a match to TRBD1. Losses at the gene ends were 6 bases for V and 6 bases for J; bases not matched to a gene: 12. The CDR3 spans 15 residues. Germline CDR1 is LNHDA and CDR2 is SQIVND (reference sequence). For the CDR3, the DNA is TGTGCCAGTAGCCTGGACAGGGTCGGCAGGAATGGCTACACCTTC. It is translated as CASSLDRVGRNGYTF.

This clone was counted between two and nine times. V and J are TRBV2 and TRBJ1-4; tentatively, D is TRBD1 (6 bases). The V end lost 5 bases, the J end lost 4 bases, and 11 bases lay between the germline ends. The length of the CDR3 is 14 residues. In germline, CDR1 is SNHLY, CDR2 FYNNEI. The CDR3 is CASSHRASNEKLFF. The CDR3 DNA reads TGTGCCAGCAGTCACAGGGCTAGTAATGAAAAACTGTTTTTT. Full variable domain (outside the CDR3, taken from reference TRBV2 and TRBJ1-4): EPEVTQTPSHQVTQMGQEVILRCVPISNHLYFYWYRQILGQKVEFLVSFYNNEISEKSEIFDDQFSVERPDGSNFTLKIRSTKLEDSAMYFCASSHRASNEKLFFGSGTQLSVL.

CDR3 loop: CASSEQGERQYF. The CDR3 coding sequence is TGCGCCAGCAGTGAGCAGGGGGAGAGGCAGTATTTT. The chain couples TRBV10-1 to TRBJ2-3, with 7 bases matching TRBD1. The CDR3 extends over 12 amino acids. The V segment lost 2 bases and the J segment 11 bases; nucleotides outside the gene matches: 4. The germline gives CDR1 WNHNN, CDR2 SYGVQD (reference sequence).

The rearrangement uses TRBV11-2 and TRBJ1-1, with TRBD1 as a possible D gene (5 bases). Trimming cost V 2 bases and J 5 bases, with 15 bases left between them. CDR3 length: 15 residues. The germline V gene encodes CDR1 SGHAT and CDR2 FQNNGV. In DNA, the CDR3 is TGTGCCAGCAGCTTACGTCGGGGGGAGAATACTGAAGCTTTCTTT. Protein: CASSLRRGENTEAFF.

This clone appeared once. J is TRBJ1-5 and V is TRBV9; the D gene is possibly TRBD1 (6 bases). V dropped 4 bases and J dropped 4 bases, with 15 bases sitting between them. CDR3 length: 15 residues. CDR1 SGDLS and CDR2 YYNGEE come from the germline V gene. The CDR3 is CASSLPGTPNQPQHF. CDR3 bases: TGTGCCAGCAGCTTACCCGGGACACCGAATCAGCCCCAGCATTTT.

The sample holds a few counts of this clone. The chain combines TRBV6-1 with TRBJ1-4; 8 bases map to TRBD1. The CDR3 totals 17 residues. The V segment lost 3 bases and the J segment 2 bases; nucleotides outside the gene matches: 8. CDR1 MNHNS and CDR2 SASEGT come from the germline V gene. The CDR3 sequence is CASSDVRRQGTNEKLFF. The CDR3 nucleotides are TGTGCCAGCAGTGATGTGAGGCGACAGGGGACTAATGAAAAACTGTTTTTT.

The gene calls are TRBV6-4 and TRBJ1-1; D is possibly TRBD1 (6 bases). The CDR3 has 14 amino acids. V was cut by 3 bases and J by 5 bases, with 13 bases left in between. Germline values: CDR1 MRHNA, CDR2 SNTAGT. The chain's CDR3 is CASSEGEGGTEAFF. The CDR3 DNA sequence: TGTGCCAGCAGTGAAGGAGAGGGGGGGACTGAAGCTTTCTTT.

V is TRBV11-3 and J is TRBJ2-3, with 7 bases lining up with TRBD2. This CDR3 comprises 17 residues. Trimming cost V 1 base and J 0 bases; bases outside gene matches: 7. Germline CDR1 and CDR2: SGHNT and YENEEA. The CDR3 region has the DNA TGTGCCAGCAGCTTAGGCGAGGGAGCGGGGAGCACAGATACGCAGTATTTT. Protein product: CASSLGEGAGSTDTQYF.

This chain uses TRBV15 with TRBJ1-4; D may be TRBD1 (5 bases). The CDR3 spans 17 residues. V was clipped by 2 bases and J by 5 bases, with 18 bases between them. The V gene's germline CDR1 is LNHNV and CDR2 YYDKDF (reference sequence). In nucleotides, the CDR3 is TGTGCCACCAGCAGACCCCCCGGCGGGGCCCAGAATGAAAAACTGTTTTTT. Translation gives CATSRPPGGAQNEKLFF.

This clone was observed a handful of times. DNA of the CDR3: TGTGCCAGCAGCCATGGACAAGAAGATAATTCACCCCTCCACTTT. Its translation is CASSHGQEDNSPLHF. J is TRBJ1-6 and V is TRBV4-2; tentatively, D is TRBD1 (5 bases). The CDR3 extends over 15 amino acids. V lost 3 bases and J 5 bases, leaving 11 bases between the germline ends. Germline CDR1 is LGHNA and CDR2 is YNFKEQ.

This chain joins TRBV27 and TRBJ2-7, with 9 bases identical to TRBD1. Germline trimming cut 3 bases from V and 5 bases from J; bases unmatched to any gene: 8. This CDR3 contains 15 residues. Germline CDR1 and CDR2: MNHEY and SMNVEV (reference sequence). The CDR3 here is CASSFARDRANEQYF. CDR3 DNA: TGTGCCAGCAGTTTTGCCCGGGACAGGGCAAACGAGCAGTACTTC.

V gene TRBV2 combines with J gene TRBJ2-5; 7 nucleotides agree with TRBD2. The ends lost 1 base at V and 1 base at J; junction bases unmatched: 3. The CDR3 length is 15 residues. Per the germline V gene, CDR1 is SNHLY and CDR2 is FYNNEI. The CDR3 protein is CASSEDSGSQETQYF. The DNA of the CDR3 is TGTGCCAGCAGTGAAGATAGCGGGTCCCAAGAGACCCAGTACTTC.

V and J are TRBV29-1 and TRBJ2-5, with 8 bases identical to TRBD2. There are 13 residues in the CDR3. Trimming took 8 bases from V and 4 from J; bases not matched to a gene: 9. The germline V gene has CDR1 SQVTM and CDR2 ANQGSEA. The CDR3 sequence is CSTPRGGTETQYF. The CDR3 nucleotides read TGCAGCACCCCCCGCGGGGGGACAGAGACCCAGTACTTC.

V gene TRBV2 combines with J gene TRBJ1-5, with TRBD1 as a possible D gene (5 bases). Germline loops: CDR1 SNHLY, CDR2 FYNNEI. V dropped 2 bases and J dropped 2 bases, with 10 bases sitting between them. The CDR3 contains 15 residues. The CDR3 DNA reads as TGTGCCAGCAGTGAATACCCGGGGGGCAATCAGCCCCAGCATTTT. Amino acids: CASSEYPGGNQPQHF.

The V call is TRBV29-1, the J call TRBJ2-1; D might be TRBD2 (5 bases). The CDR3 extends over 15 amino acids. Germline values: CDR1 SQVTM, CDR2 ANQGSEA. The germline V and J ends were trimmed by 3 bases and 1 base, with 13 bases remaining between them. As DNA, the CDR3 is TGCAGCGTTGACCCGGACTTTGTGTCCTACAATGAGCAGTTCTTC. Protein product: CSVDPDFVSYNEQFF.

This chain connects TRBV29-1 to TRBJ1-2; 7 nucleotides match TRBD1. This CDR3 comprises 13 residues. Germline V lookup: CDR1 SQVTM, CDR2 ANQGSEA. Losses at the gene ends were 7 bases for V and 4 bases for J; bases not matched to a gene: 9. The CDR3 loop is CSAETGRGYGYTF. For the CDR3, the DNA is TGCAGCGCCGAGACAGGGAGAGGCTATGGCTACACCTTC.